This T cell receptor (beta chain) was sequenced in a study of shared clonotypes between healthy human individuals. Evenly divided among several immunoSEQ plates was the genomic DNA of each subset. Only in-frame clones appear in the TCRdb table, and some are missing; sequencing was by immunoSEQ multiplex PCR. The repertoire holds some 1,400,000 clones, with approximately 97% as singletons. The J segment lost 2 bases and the V segment lost 7 bases, leaving 7 bases of the junction unmatched. Germline lookup yields CDR1 MNHNS and CDR2 SASEGT. This CDR3 spans 14 amino acids. This TCR was recovered from a man aged 25-45 years in good health. The source material was naive CD4+ T cells sorted from blood. As for subset: CD45RA+ positively selected. The chain couples TRBV6-1 to TRBJ2-7, with 8 nucleotides matching TRBD1. Written as DNA, the CDR3 is TGTGCCAGCATCCTCGGGACAGGACCCTACGAGCAGTACTTC. Protein product: CASILGTGPYEQYF.